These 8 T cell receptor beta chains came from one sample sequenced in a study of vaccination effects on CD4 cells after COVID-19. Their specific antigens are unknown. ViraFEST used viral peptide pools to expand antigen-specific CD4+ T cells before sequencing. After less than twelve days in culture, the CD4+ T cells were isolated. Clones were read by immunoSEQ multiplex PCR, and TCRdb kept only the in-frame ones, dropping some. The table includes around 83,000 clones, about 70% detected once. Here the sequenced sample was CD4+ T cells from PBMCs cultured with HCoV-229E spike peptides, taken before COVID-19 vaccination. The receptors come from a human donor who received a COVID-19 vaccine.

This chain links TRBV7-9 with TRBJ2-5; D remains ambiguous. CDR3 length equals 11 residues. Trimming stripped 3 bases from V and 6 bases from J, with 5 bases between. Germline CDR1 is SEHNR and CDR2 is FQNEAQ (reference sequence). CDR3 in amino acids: CASSLGQTQYF. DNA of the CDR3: TGTGCCAGCAGCTTGGGCCAGACCCAGTACTTC.

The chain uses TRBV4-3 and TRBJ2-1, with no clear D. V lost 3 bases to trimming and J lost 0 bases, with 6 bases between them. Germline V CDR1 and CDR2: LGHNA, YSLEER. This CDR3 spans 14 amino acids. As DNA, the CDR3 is TGCGCCAGCAGCCAGCCCCCCTCCTACAATGAGCAGTTCTTC. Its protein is CASSQPPSYNEQFF.

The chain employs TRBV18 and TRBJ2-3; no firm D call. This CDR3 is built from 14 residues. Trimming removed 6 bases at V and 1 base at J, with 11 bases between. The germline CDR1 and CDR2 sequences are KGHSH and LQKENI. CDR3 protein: CASSVLSRTDTQYF. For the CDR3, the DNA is TGTGCCAGCTCCGTCTTGTCCCGCACAGATACGCAGTATTTT.

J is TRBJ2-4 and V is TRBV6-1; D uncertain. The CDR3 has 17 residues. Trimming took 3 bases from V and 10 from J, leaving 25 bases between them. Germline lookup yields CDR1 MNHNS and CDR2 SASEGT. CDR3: CASSEGMDPVLRWIQYF. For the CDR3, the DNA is TGTGCCAGCAGTGAGGGCATGGACCCTGTCCTACGTTGGATTCAGTACTTC.

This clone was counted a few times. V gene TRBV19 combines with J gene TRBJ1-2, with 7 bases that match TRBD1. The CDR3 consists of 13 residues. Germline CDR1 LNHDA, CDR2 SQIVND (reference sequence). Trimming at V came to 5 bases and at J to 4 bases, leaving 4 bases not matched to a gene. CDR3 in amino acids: CASSRQGPYGYTF. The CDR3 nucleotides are TGTGCCAGTAGTCGACAGGGCCCCTATGGCTACACCTTC. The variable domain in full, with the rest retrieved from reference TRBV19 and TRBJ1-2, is DGGITQSPKYLFRKEGQNVTLSCEQNLNHDAMYWYRQDPGQGLRLIYYSQIVNDFQKGDIAEGYSVSREKKESFPLTVTSAQKNPTAFYLCASSRQGPYGYTFGSGTRLTVV.

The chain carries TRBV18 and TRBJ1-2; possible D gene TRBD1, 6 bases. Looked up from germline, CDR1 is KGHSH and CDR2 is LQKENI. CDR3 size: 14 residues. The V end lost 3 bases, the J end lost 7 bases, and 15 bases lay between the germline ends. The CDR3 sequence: CASSPPWGGFGYTF. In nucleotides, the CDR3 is TGTGCCAGCTCACCTCCATGGGGGGGCTTTGGCTACACCTTC.

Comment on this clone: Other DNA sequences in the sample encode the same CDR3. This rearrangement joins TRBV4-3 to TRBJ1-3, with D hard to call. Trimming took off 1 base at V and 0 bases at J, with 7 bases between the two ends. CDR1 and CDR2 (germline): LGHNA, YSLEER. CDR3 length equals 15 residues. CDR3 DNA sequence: TGCGCCAGCAGCCAAGTTGGGGACTCTGGAAACACCATATATTTT. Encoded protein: CASSQVGDSGNTIYF.

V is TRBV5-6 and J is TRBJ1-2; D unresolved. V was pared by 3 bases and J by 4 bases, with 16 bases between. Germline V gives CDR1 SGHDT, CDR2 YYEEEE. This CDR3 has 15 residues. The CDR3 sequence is CASSYLGLGSYGYTF. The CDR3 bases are TGTGCCAGCAGCTACCTGGGATTGGGCTCCTATGGCTACACCTTC.